This T cell receptor (beta chain) appears in the sequencing data of a study of CD8 T cells in ankylosing spondylitis. Study-wide points: Disease-linked clones bore a CD8+ phenotype and were relatively rare in peripheral blood. What seemed typical of ankylosing spondylitis blood was a TCR beta motif built from fewer than ten highly homologous variants.

Molecular-barcoded quantitative 5'-RACE produced these TCR beta libraries. One entry per CDR3 protein results from TCRdb running MiXCR on the 5' RACE reads. The sample shows roughly 670,000 distinct CDR3 sequences, 15% to 20% of them seen only once. The CDR3 contains 16 residues. The V end was cut by 6 bases, the J end by 7 bases, with 21 bases between. Germline-derived CDR1 and CDR2 are LGHNA and YSLEER. This clonotype was seen a handful of times. Its antigen is not known. The sequenced material came from blood, either unsorted or a sorted T cell fraction (not recorded which). The source of this sequence is a male donor with ankylosing spondylitis. The rearrangement joins TRBV4-3 to TRBJ2-2; possible D gene TRBD1, 8 bases. CDR3 nucleotides: TGCGCCAGCAGTCAAACAGCGTACAGGGGGGGCGGGGAGCTGTTTTTT. The encoded protein is CASSQTAYRGGGELFF.